The 28 T cell receptor beta chains below come from one sample, sequenced in a study of blood T cell repertoires in COVID-19. The table came from immunoSEQ multiplex PCR; TCRdb's copy has only in-frame clones and leaves some out. The profile covers fewer than 500,000 clones, with about nine tenths appearing a single time and approximately 1.5% taken by the ten largest. The material sequenced was peripheral blood. The receptors were sampled from a woman in her 30s with active or convalescent COVID-19.

CDR3 bases: TGTGCCAGCAGCTTAGATGGTTGGGGCGAGGACTATGGCTACACCTTC. Its protein is CASSLDGWGEDYGYTF. This chain connects TRBV11-2 to TRBJ1-2; TRBD1 might be the D (5 bases). In germline, CDR1 is SGHAT, CDR2 FQNNGV. The V end lost 0 bases, the J end lost 3 bases, and 14 bases lay between the germline ends. The CDR3 runs 16 residues.

The rearrangement joins TRBV28 to TRBJ2-5; 9 nucleotides match TRBD1. This CDR3 contains 15 residues. Germline loops: CDR1 MDHEN, CDR2 SYDVKM. The ends lost 6 bases at V and 5 bases at J; junction bases unmatched: 10. The CDR3 bases are TGTGCCAGCAGCCTCACAGGGGGCCCCCAGGAGACCCAGTACTTC. It codes for CASSLTGGPQETQYF.

This clone was observed a few times. The V gene is TRBV7-8, the J gene TRBJ1-3; weak D call: TRBD1 (6 bases). V was cut by 5 bases and J by 0 bases, with 11 bases left in between. This CDR3 has 15 amino acids. Germline-derived CDR1 and CDR2 are SGHVS and FQNEAQ. CDR3 amino acids: CASSATGTSGNTIYF. The CDR3 DNA sequence: TGTGCCAGCAGCGCCACAGGGACCTCTGGAAACACCATATATTTT.

The chain carries TRBV3-1 (or the pseudogene TRBV3-2) and TRBJ1-1, with a weak D call TRBD1 (6 bases). Germline CDR1 LGHDT, CDR2 YNNKEL (reference sequence). This CDR3 is 15 amino acids long. Between the trimmed V and J ends, which lost 4 bases and 2 bases, there was a span of 14 bases. The CDR3, as DNA: TGTGCCAGCAGCCGAGGGACAACTTTTAACACTGAAGCTTTCTTT. Translation: CASSRGTTFNTEAFF.

The V and J genes are TRBV3-1 (or the pseudogene TRBV3-2) and TRBJ1-2, with D possibly matching TRBD1 (6 bases). This CDR3 region has 15 residues. Trimming removed 0 bases from V and 4 bases from J, with 12 bases in between. CDR1 and CDR2 from the germline V gene are LGHDT and YNNKEL (reference sequence). CDR3 protein: CASSQEKGEGYGYTF. Written as DNA, the CDR3 is TGTGCCAGCAGCCAAGAAAAGGGGGAAGGCTATGGCTACACCTTC.

The chain links TRBV28 to TRBJ1-6, with D tentatively TRBD1 (5 bases). V gave up 4 bases and J gave up 5 bases, with 15 bases separating them. This CDR3 has 16 residues. Germline V gene data show CDR1 as MDHEN and CDR2 as SYDVKM. The CDR3 is CASSSRGVFNNSPLHF. CDR3 DNA: TGTGCCAGCAGTTCACGGGGGGTATTCAATAATTCACCCCTCCACTTT.

This clone was found a few times. The V and J genes are TRBV10-3 and TRBJ1-2; 9 nucleotides match TRBD1. V lost 1 base, J lost 4 bases, and 7 bases stayed unmatched. The CDR3 runs to 16 residues. CDR1 ENHRY and CDR2 SYGVKD come from the germline V gene. The CDR3 protein is CAISEFPGQGSYGYTF. CDR3 DNA: TGTGCCATCAGTGAGTTCCCCGGACAGGGGAGCTATGGCTACACCTTC.

This clone was seen only once. This chain links TRBV29-1 with TRBJ2-1, with 7 bases matching TRBD1. Germline V gives CDR1 SQVTM, CDR2 ANQGSEA. Trimming cost V 7 bases and J 4 bases; bases outside gene matches: 7. The CDR3 length is 13 residues. Written as DNA, the CDR3 is TGCAGCGGGAAGGGACAGATGTACAATGAGCAGTTCTTC. It encodes CSGKGQMYNEQFF.

This rearrangement joins TRBV11-2 to TRBJ1-1, with TRBD1 matching over 7 bases. CDR1 and CDR2 from the germline V gene are SGHAT and FQNNGV. The J segment lost 1 base and the V segment lost 5 bases, leaving 13 bases of the junction unmatched. The CDR3 has 17 residues. The CDR3 DNA is TGTGCCAGCAGCATATTACAGGGGCGATTGCCGAACACTGAAGCTTTCTTT. Translation gives CASSILQGRLPNTEAFF.

This CDR3 reads CASSEGRASSYNEQFF. CDR3 sequence (DNA): TGCGCCAGCAGCGAGGGTCGCGCAAGCTCCTACAATGAGCAGTTCTTC. This chain links TRBV10-2 with TRBJ2-1, with TRBD2 as a possible D gene (5 bases). Trimming pared 6 bases from V and 0 bases from J, leaving 15 bases between. Germline CDR1 WSHSY, CDR2 SAAADI. This CDR3 has 16 amino acids.

The V gene is TRBV13, the J gene TRBJ1-5, with D uncertain. Germline V CDR1 and CDR2: PRHDT, FYEKMQ (reference sequence). Trimming pared 3 bases from V and 5 bases from J, leaving 8 bases between. The CDR3 runs to 13 residues. The CDR3 is CASSFRGYQPQHF. The CDR3 DNA reads as TGTGCCAGCAGCTTTCGGGGTTATCAGCCCCAGCATTTT.

This chain links TRBV2 with TRBJ2-1; 12 bases align to TRBD2. This CDR3 has 15 residues. Losses at the gene ends were 4 bases for V and 6 bases for J; bases not matched to a gene: 4. The germline gives CDR1 SNHLY, CDR2 FYNNEI. CDR3 in amino acids: CASSVLAGGLNEQFF. CDR3 nucleotide sequence: TGTGCCAGCAGTGTACTAGCGGGGGGACTCAATGAGCAGTTCTTC.

This clone has a single count. The chain couples TRBV6-4 to TRBJ1-1, with 7 bases that match TRBD1. Germline CDR1 MRHNA, CDR2 SNTAGT. With V trimmed by 0 bases and J by 3 bases, 7 bases remained unmatched. The CDR3 loop spans 16 amino acids. This CDR3 is CASSDSGRGEYTEAFF. As DNA, the CDR3 is TGTGCCAGCAGTGACTCAGGCAGGGGGGAATACACTGAAGCTTTCTTT.

This chain uses TRBV2 with TRBJ1-2; D unclear. V was shortened by 4 bases and J by 8 bases, with 20 bases between the two germline ends. This CDR3 is 15 amino acids long. Germline V gene data show CDR1 as SNHLY and CDR2 as FYNNEI. The CDR3 region is CASSVDGLVVAGYTF. DNA of the CDR3: TGTGCCAGCAGTGTGGACGGATTGGTCGTAGCGGGCTACACCTTC.

The chain combines TRBV3-1 (or the pseudogene TRBV3-2) with TRBJ2-7; 11 positions agree with TRBD2. The CDR3 has 17 amino acids. CDR1 and CDR2 (germline): LGHDT, YNNKEL (reference sequence). V trimming: 4 bases; J trimming: 1 base; junction bases outside the gene matches: 9. The CDR3 region has the DNA TGTGCCAGCAGCCCAACTAGCGGGAGTAGTTTTTCCTACGAGCAGTACTTC. It encodes CASSPTSGSSFSYEQYF.

The chain employs TRBV6-5 and TRBJ1-2; D gene unclear. The germline V gene encodes CDR1 MNHEY and CDR2 SVGAGI. The CDR3 runs 15 residues. V was shortened by 10 bases and J by 2 bases, with 20 bases between the two germline ends. The CDR3 DNA is TGTGCCACCCATACGGGAGCAGGAGGGAACTATGGCTACACCTTC. As protein: CATHTGAGGNYGYTF.

The gene calls are TRBV5-4 and TRBJ1-2, with D uncertain. Germline V gives CDR1 SGHNT, CDR2 YYREEE (reference sequence). The germline V and J ends were trimmed by 5 bases and 8 bases, with 28 bases remaining between them. This CDR3 region has 17 residues. Here the CDR3 reads CASSPPTFASGYYGYTF. CDR3 DNA sequence: TGTGCCAGCAGTCCCCCCACATTCGCGTCGGGGTATTACGGCTACACCTTC.

The chain combines TRBV27 with TRBJ2-5; D is uncertain. V was clipped by 4 bases and J by 0 bases, with 12 bases between them. The germline V gene encodes CDR1 MNHEY and CDR2 SMNVEV (reference sequence). CDR3 size: 15 residues. CDR3 amino acids: CASSYRLADQETQYF. The CDR3 nucleotides read TGTGCCAGCAGTTACCGACTGGCGGACCAAGAGACCCAGTACTTC.

The V gene is TRBV27, the J gene TRBJ2-7, with D unresolved. With 2 bases removed from V and 1 base from J, the gap between germline ends came to 9 bases. The CDR3 contains 14 residues. Germline CDR1 MNHEY, CDR2 SMNVEV (reference sequence). The CDR3 loop is CASSLRRSSYEQYF. The CDR3 DNA reads as TGTGCCAGCAGTTTACGGCGGAGTTCCTACGAGCAGTACTTC.

V is TRBV5-1 and J is TRBJ1-4; D is ambiguous. V was trimmed by 0 bases and J by 0 bases, leaving 6 bases between them. The CDR3 sequence is 15 residues long. Germline CDR1 reads SGHRS; CDR2 reads YFSETQ. The CDR3 DNA follows: TGCGCCAGCAGCTTGGCTTCTGCAACTAATGAAAAACTGTTTTTT. It encodes CASSLASATNEKLFF.

The chain combines TRBV27 with TRBJ1-2, with 7 bases fitting TRBD1. The CDR3 has 14 amino acids. V lost 2 bases to trimming and J lost 7 bases; unmatched junction nucleotides: 7. Germline V CDR1 and CDR2: MNHEY, SMNVEV (reference sequence). For the CDR3, the DNA is TGTGCCAGCAGTTTAGTTCCCGGACAGGTTGGCTACACCTTC. This translates into CASSLVPGQVGYTF.

The rearrangement links TRBV29-1 to TRBJ2-3; 16 nucleotides align to TRBD2. Germline V gene data show CDR1 as SQVTM and CDR2 as ANQGSEA. The V segment lost 7 bases and the J segment 0 bases; nucleotides outside the gene matches: 10. The CDR3 length is 18 residues. The chain's CDR3 is CSAYSGTSGGESTDTQYF. CDR3 in DNA: TGCAGCGCCTACTCCGGGACTAGCGGGGGGGAAAGCACAGATACGCAGTATTTT.

The chain joins TRBV5-8 to TRBJ2-2; D is ambiguous. V was trimmed by 5 bases and J by 4 bases, leaving 6 bases between them. This CDR3 comprises 12 residues. The germline gives CDR1 SGHTS, CDR2 YDEGEE. This CDR3 reads CASSSGTGELFF. Written as DNA, the CDR3 is TGTGCCAGCAGTTCAGGCACCGGGGAGCTGTTTTTT.

The chain carries TRBV25-1 and TRBJ1-3, with D perhaps TRBD1 (6 bases). The germline CDR1 and CDR2 sequences are MGHDK and SYGVNS. Trimming shortened V by 2 bases and J by 8 bases, and 13 bases separated the two germline ends. The CDR3 runs to 14 residues. In nucleotides, the CDR3 is TGTGCCAGCAGTGAAACCCACAGGGAGCACACCATATATTTT. It encodes CASSETHREHTIYF.

This chain uses TRBV30 with TRBJ1-2; possible D gene TRBD1, 6 bases. The germline V and J ends were trimmed by 4 bases and 7 bases, with 10 bases remaining between them. The CDR3 is made up of 11 amino acids. In germline, CDR1 is GTSNPN, CDR2 SVGIG (reference sequence). CDR3 bases: TGTGCCTGGAACAGGGCCGGTGGCTACACCTTC. Translation gives CAWNRAGGYTF. The complete variable domain, with remaining parts taken from reference TRBV30 and TRBJ1-2, reads SQTIHQWPATLVQPVGSPLSLECTVEGTSNPNLYWYRQAAGRGLQLLFYSVGIGQISSEVPQNLSASRPQDRQFILSSKKLLLSDSGFYLCAWNRAGGYTFGSGTRLTVV.

The chain uses TRBV14 and TRBJ1-3; no firm D call. V lost 1 base, J lost 0 bases, and 4 bases lay in between. In germline, CDR1 is SGHDN, CDR2 FVKESK. CDR3 size: 14 residues. Written as DNA, the CDR3 is TGTGCCAGCAGCCAAGCCAACTCTGGAAACACCATATATTTT. Its translation: CASSQANSGNTIYF.

The rearrangement links TRBV2 to TRBJ2-3; maybe TRBD2 (6 bases). The V gene's germline CDR1 is SNHLY and CDR2 FYNNEI. V was trimmed by 10 bases and J by 3 bases, leaving 17 bases between them. The CDR3 spans 14 residues. The CDR3 protein is CATGGGHGTDTQYF. The CDR3 nucleotides read TGTGCCACCGGGGGAGGTCACGGGACAGATACGCAGTATTTT.

The genes are TRBV25-1 and TRBJ1-2, with D possibly matching TRBD1 (6 bases). CDR3 length equals 14 residues. From germline, CDR1 is MGHDK and CDR2 SYGVNS. The germline V and J ends were trimmed by 6 bases and 2 bases, with 13 bases remaining between them. The CDR3 DNA follows: TGTGCCAGCAGGGGGGTTACAGGGAACTATGGCTACACCTTC. Translating it yields CASRGVTGNYGYTF.